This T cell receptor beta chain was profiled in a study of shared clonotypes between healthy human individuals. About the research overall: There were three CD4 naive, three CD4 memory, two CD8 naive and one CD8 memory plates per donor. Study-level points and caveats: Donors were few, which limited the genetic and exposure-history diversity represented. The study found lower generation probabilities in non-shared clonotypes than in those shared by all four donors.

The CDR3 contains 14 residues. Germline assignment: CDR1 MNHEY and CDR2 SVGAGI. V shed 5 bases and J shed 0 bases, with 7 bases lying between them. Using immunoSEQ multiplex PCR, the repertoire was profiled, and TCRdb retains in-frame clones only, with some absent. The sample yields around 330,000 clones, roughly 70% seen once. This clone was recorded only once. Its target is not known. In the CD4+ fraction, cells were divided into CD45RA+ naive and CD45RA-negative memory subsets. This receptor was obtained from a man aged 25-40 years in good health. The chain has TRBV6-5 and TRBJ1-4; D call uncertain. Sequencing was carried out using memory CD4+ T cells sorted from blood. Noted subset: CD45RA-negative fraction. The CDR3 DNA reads TGTGCCAGCAGTAGGACCGCAACTAATGAAAAACTGTTTTTT. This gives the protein CASSRTATNEKLFF.